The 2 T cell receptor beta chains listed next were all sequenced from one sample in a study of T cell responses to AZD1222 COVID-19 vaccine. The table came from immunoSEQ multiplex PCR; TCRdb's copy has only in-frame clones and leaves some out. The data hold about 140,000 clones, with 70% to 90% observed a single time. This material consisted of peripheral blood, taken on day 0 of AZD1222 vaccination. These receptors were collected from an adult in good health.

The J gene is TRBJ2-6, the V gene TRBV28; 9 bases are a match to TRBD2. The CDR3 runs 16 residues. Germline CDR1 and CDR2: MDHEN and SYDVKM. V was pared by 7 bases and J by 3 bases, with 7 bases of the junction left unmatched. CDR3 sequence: CASMVAGAIGANVLTF. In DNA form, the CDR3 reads TGTGCCAGCATGGTAGCGGGAGCAATTGGGGCCAACGTCCTGACTTTC.

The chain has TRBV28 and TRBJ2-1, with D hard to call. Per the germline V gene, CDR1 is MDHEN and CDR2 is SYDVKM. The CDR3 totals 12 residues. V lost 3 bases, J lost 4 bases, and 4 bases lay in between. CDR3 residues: CASSFEYNEQFF. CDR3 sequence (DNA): TGTGCCAGCAGTTTCGAGTACAATGAGCAGTTCTTC.